The sequence of this T cell receptor (beta chain) was determined in a study of technical replicates of blood from several donors. This clone is a singleton in its sample. One junction end does not reproduce the germline sequence, and a read error may be involved. Generated by immunoSEQ multiplex PCR, the TCRdb table keeps only in-frame clones and is missing some. Of about 49,000 clones listed, about 93% are singletons. The origin of this receptor is a human donor in good health. Some clones in this sample may be carry-over from other donors' samples. The sequencing sample was made of PBMCs.

The CDR3 protein is CASSLAGAQETQYF. As DNA, the CDR3 is TGTGCCAGCAGCCTAGCGGGGGCTCAAGAGACCCAGTACTTC. The chain has TRBV7-9 and TRBJ2-5; 10 bases match TRBD2. Germline values: CDR1 SEHNR, CDR2 FQNEAQ (reference sequence). This CDR3 is 14 amino acids long.